The rows below give T cell receptor beta chains drawn from one sample of a study of T-cell memory formation after mild COVID-19. TCRdb re-called the 5' RACE reads with MiXCR, one entry per CDR3 protein. The sample contains approximately 210,000 distinct CDR3 sequences, 18% of which appear only once. Sample: PBMCs or a T cell subset sorted from them (not recorded which). The source is an adult woman who had mild COVID-19 (a few samples of this study predate the infection). Cell type and time point are not known. CDR3s include the opening cysteine and the closing phenylalanine or tryptophan. The D gene is left open where the match is weak. Clone size appears in some rows only: once, few, many, or a class for an expanded clone.

cdr3_nt: TGCGCCAGCAGCTCCCTAGAGCGGGACAATGAGCAGTTCTTC
cdr3_aa: CASSSLERDNEQFF
v_call: TRBV5-1
clone_size: .
d_call: .
j_call: TRBJ2-1

cdr3_nt: TGTGCCAGTAGACTCAAGGAGTACAATGAGCAGTTCTTC
cdr3_aa: CASRLKEYNEQFF
v_call: TRBV19
clone_size: few
d_call: .
j_call: TRBJ2-1

cdr3_nt: TGCGCCAGCAGAGCAGACAGGGACGAGCAGTACTTC
cdr3_aa: CASRADRDEQYF
v_call: TRBV5-1
clone_size: .
d_call: TRBD1
j_call: TRBJ2-7

cdr3_nt: TGTGCCACCAGACCCCTGCAAGCTAACACTGAAGCTTTCTTT
cdr3_aa: CATRPLQANTEAFF
v_call: TRBV2
clone_size: few
d_call: .
j_call: TRBJ1-1

cdr3_nt: TGTGCCAGCAGTTACTCGATGAAACTAGCGGGGGTGTACGAGCAGTACTTC
cdr3_aa: CASSYSMKLAGVYEQYF
v_call: TRBV6-5
clone_size: few
d_call: TRBD2
j_call: TRBJ2-7

cdr3_nt: TGTGCCAGCTCACTCTTCACAGATTTGAACACTGAAGCTTTCTTT
cdr3_aa: CASSLFTDLNTEAFF
v_call: TRBV18
clone_size: few
d_call: .
j_call: TRBJ1-1

cdr3_nt: TGCAGTGCTAGTAGCGGGGCGAACACCGGGGAGCTGTTTTTT
cdr3_aa: CSASSGANTGELFF
v_call: TRBV20-1
clone_size: few
d_call: TRBD2
j_call: TRBJ2-2

cdr3_nt: TGTGCCAGCAGGGGGACAGGATCGCCTGGCTACACCTTC
cdr3_aa: CASRGTGSPGYTF
v_call: TRBV6-2/TRBV6-3
clone_size: few
d_call: TRBD1
j_call: TRBJ1-2

cdr3_nt: TGTGCCAGCAGCCCCAGGACAGGGGCCTACGAGCAGTACTTC
cdr3_aa: CASSPRTGAYEQYF
v_call: TRBV7-2
clone_size: .
d_call: TRBD1
j_call: TRBJ2-7

cdr3_nt: TGTGCCAGCAGCGGGACAGGTTATACCTACGAGCAGTACTTC
cdr3_aa: CASSGTGYTYEQYF
v_call: TRBV7-9
clone_size: many
d_call: TRBD1
j_call: TRBJ2-7

cdr3_nt: TGTGCCAGCAGCTCCCCATTAGGCGGCGAGCAGTACTTC
cdr3_aa: CASSSPLGGEQYF
v_call: TRBV6-5
clone_size: .
d_call: .
j_call: TRBJ2-7

cdr3_nt: TGTGCCAGCAGCGTAGAGGCTAGCGGAACCTACGAGCAGTACTTC
cdr3_aa: CASSVEASGTYEQYF
v_call: TRBV9
clone_size: few
d_call: TRBD2
j_call: TRBJ2-7

cdr3_nt: TGTGCCACCAGTGAGGGGACAGGGACAGGGAACTACGAGCAGTACTTC
cdr3_aa: CATSEGTGTGNYEQYF
v_call: TRBV24-1
clone_size: few
d_call: TRBD1
j_call: TRBJ2-7

cdr3_nt: TGTGCCAGCAGCCTCCAACGAGCGGGGTTCTCGAGTGGGGAGCTGTTTTTT
cdr3_aa: CASSLQRAGFSSGELFF
v_call: TRBV7-6
clone_size: .
d_call: TRBD2
j_call: TRBJ2-2

cdr3_nt: TGTGCCAGCGGGCGGGAGGGCCCTACAGATACGCAGTATTTT
cdr3_aa: CASGREGPTDTQYF
v_call: TRBV6-2/TRBV6-3
clone_size: few
d_call: TRBD2
j_call: TRBJ2-3

cdr3_nt: TGTGCCAGCAGTTCTTGGGACTCCTACAATGAGCAGTTCTTC
cdr3_aa: CASSSWDSYNEQFF
v_call: TRBV27
clone_size: .
d_call: .
j_call: TRBJ2-1

cdr3_nt: TGTGCCAGCAGCCCGGACAGCTTCTCGGATGGCTACACCTTC
cdr3_aa: CASSPDSFSDGYTF
v_call: TRBV7-9
clone_size: .
d_call: .
j_call: TRBJ1-2

cdr3_nt: TGTGCCAGCAGCCCAGGGACAGTCAGCACAGATACGCAGTATTTT
cdr3_aa: CASSPGTVSTDTQYF
v_call: TRBV3-1
clone_size: few
d_call: TRBD1
j_call: TRBJ2-3

cdr3_nt: TGTGCCAGCAGCTCAACCCAATCTAAACAGGGTCGGGGCTACACCTTC
cdr3_aa: CASSSTQSKQGRGYTF
v_call: TRBV7-2
clone_size: once
d_call: .
j_call: TRBJ1-2

cdr3_nt: TGTGCCAGCAGCGAAGGCAGCGGGACTAGCGGGAGTGCCCCCCGGGGAGAGACCCAGTACTTC
cdr3_aa: CASSEGSGTSGSAPRGETQYF
v_call: TRBV5-5
clone_size: few
d_call: TRBD2
j_call: TRBJ2-5

cdr3_nt: TGCGCCAGCAGCCAAGTAAAGGTGGCTAGCGGGGCCAATGAGCAGTTCTTC
cdr3_aa: CASSQVKVASGANEQFF
v_call: TRBV4-1
clone_size: .
d_call: TRBD2
j_call: TRBJ2-1

cdr3_nt: TGCGCCAGCAGCTTGGTAGCGGGGCCCGCCCAAGAGACCCAGTACTTC
cdr3_aa: CASSLVAGPAQETQYF
v_call: TRBV5-1
clone_size: few
d_call: TRBD2
j_call: TRBJ2-5

cdr3_nt: TGTGCCAGCAGCCCCGGACAGGTTATGGCTGAAGCTTTCTTT
cdr3_aa: CASSPGQVMAEAFF
v_call: TRBV5-8
clone_size: few
d_call: TRBD1
j_call: TRBJ1-1

cdr3_nt: TGTGCCAGCAGCCCGAGGACTAGTGCCACAGATACGCAGTATTTT
cdr3_aa: CASSPRTSATDTQYF
v_call: TRBV7-3
clone_size: .
d_call: TRBD2
j_call: TRBJ2-3

cdr3_nt: TGTGCCAGCACCCCATTAGTGGTCGGGGAGCTGTTTTTT
cdr3_aa: CASTPLVVGELFF
v_call: TRBV12-3/TRBV12-4
clone_size: .
d_call: .
j_call: TRBJ2-2

cdr3_nt: TGTGCCAGCAGTCCCGACAGGATAGGGGCCAACGTCCTGACTTTC
cdr3_aa: CASSPDRIGANVLTF
v_call: TRBV6-2/TRBV6-3
clone_size: .
d_call: .
j_call: TRBJ2-6

cdr3_nt: TGTGCCAGTAGCCGGGACAGGGCACCGAACACTGAAGCTTTCTTT
cdr3_aa: CASSRDRAPNTEAFF
v_call: TRBV19
clone_size: .
d_call: TRBD1
j_call: TRBJ1-1

cdr3_nt: TGTGCCAGCAGCCGGGGCAGGGCGGAGACCCAGTACTTC
cdr3_aa: CASSRGRAETQYF
v_call: TRBV7-2
clone_size: few
d_call: .
j_call: TRBJ2-5

cdr3_nt: TGCAGTGCTAGAGTAGGGGATGGGCCCCAGCATTTT
cdr3_aa: CSARVGDGPQHF
v_call: TRBV20-1
clone_size: few
d_call: .
j_call: TRBJ1-5

cdr3_nt: TGTGCCAGCAGCCAAGAGGGCTCCGGGGAGCTGTTTTTT
cdr3_aa: CASSQEGSGELFF
v_call: TRBV4-2
clone_size: few
d_call: .
j_call: TRBJ2-2

cdr3_nt: TGCGCCAGCAGCTTTACACCGAGTTCCATGAATGAAAAACTGTTTTTT
cdr3_aa: CASSFTPSSMNEKLFF
v_call: TRBV5-1
clone_size: few
d_call: .
j_call: TRBJ1-4

cdr3_nt: TGTGCCACCAGTGACTGGACAGGCGGTGGGGCTTTCTTT
cdr3_aa: CATSDWTGGGAFF
v_call: TRBV24-1
clone_size: few
d_call: TRBD1
j_call: TRBJ1-1

cdr3_nt: TGCGCCAGCAGCCCCAGGACAGGGATGAACACTGAAGCTTTCTTT
cdr3_aa: CASSPRTGMNTEAFF
v_call: TRBV12-3/TRBV12-4
clone_size: many
d_call: TRBD1
j_call: TRBJ1-1

cdr3_nt: TGTGCCAGCAGCTTAAAGGCGTTGGTTCAGCCCCAGCATTTT
cdr3_aa: CASSLKALVQPQHF
v_call: TRBV7-9
clone_size: .
d_call: .
j_call: TRBJ1-5

cdr3_nt: TGCGCCAGCAGCTTGCCTGGCGGGCGTTCCTACAATGAGCAGTTCTTC
cdr3_aa: CASSLPGGRSYNEQFF
v_call: TRBV5-1
clone_size: .
d_call: .
j_call: TRBJ2-1

cdr3_nt: TGTGCCAGCAGTCCCAGCGGGGGGCGCACAGATACGCAGTATTTT
cdr3_aa: CASSPSGGRTDTQYF
v_call: TRBV12-3/TRBV12-4
clone_size: .
d_call: TRBD2
j_call: TRBJ2-3

cdr3_nt: TGTGCCAGCAGCGTTGGACAGGGCCAGAGAGGAAAACTGTTTTTT
cdr3_aa: CASSVGQGQRGKLFF
v_call: TRBV7-9
clone_size: .
d_call: TRBD1
j_call: TRBJ1-4

cdr3_nt: TGCGCCAGCAGCTTTGGGCAGGGGATCTACGAGCAGTACTTC
cdr3_aa: CASSFGQGIYEQYF
v_call: TRBV5-1
clone_size: few
d_call: .
j_call: TRBJ2-7

cdr3_nt: TGTGCCAGCATGATCGGGGACCTTCTAGGGACCCAGTACTTC
cdr3_aa: CASMIGDLLGTQYF
v_call: TRBV2
clone_size: .
d_call: .
j_call: TRBJ2-5

cdr3_nt: TGCAGTGCTAGAGATGGGGGACATCGTAGCTATGGCTACACCTTC
cdr3_aa: CSARDGGHRSYGYTF
v_call: TRBV20-1
clone_size: few
d_call: .
j_call: TRBJ1-2

cdr3_nt: TGTGCCAGCAGCTTAGTGACTAGCGGAGTGAGACTGACTTTCAATGAGCAGTTCTTC
cdr3_aa: CASSLVTSGVRLTFNEQFF
v_call: TRBV7-2
clone_size: few
d_call: TRBD2
j_call: TRBJ2-1

cdr3_nt: TGTGCCTGGAGCGGACAGGTAAACATGAACACTGAAGCTTTCTTT
cdr3_aa: CAWSGQVNMNTEAFF
v_call: TRBV30
clone_size: .
d_call: TRBD1
j_call: TRBJ1-1

cdr3_nt: TGCGCCAGCAGCACGGGACAGGCCCCTAACTATGGCTACACCTTC
cdr3_aa: CASSTGQAPNYGYTF
v_call: TRBV5-1
clone_size: .
d_call: TRBD1
j_call: TRBJ1-2

cdr3_nt: TGTGCCAGCAGCTTAGAGAGGGGCTTCGGCGAGCAGTACTTC
cdr3_aa: CASSLERGFGEQYF
v_call: TRBV7-9
clone_size: few
d_call: .
j_call: TRBJ2-7

cdr3_nt: TGCGCCAGCAGACGGGACAACTTCTACAATGAGCAGTTCTTC
cdr3_aa: CASRRDNFYNEQFF
v_call: TRBV5-1
clone_size: .
d_call: .
j_call: TRBJ2-1

cdr3_nt: TGTGCCACCCGCCAGGACACTGAAGCTTTCTTT
cdr3_aa: CATRQDTEAFF
v_call: TRBV7-9
clone_size: .
d_call: .
j_call: TRBJ1-1

cdr3_nt: TGCGCCAGCAGCCAAGACGGGGTGCGAGAGACCCAGTACTTC
cdr3_aa: CASSQDGVRETQYF
v_call: TRBV4-1
clone_size: .
d_call: .
j_call: TRBJ2-5

cdr3_nt: TGTGCCAGCTCACCAGACAGGGGATCTGAAGCTTTCTTT
cdr3_aa: CASSPDRGSEAFF
v_call: TRBV18
clone_size: .
d_call: TRBD1
j_call: TRBJ1-1

cdr3_nt: TGTGCCAGCAGGACAGGGTTGGTACCCCTCCACTTT
cdr3_aa: CASRTGLVPLHF
v_call: TRBV6-5
clone_size: .
d_call: TRBD1
j_call: TRBJ1-6

cdr3_nt: TGCGCCAGCAGCTTTCACAGGGGCCCTGGGGCCAACGTCCTGACTTTC
cdr3_aa: CASSFHRGPGANVLTF
v_call: TRBV5-1
clone_size: few
d_call: TRBD1
j_call: TRBJ2-6